Here is one T cell receptor beta chain with its context. Its antigen is still unknown. This specimen comes from a study of siplizumab effects on memory and regulatory T cells. Study-wide findings and caveats: Of the alloreactive clones, only a minor fraction mapped to unstimulated subsets.

The CDR3 totals 14 residues. The germline CDR1 and CDR2 sequences are LNHDA and SQIVND (reference sequence). Trimming removed 7 bases from V and 10 bases from J, with 21 bases in between. Clones were read by immunoSEQ multiplex PCR, and TCRdb kept only the in-frame ones, dropping some. The repertoire has 85,000 to 120,000 clones, roughly nine tenths of them found once; the top ten carry 1.1%. This chain uses TRBV19 with TRBJ2-3, with D maybe TRBD2 (5 bases). Sequenced: CD4+ T cells sorted from blood. The TCR originated in a human donor in good health. Written as DNA, the CDR3 is TGTGCCAGTACCGCGGGCTGGGATTCCTCCGCGCAGTATTTT. It yields the protein CASTAGWDSSAQYF.